This T cell receptor (beta chain) was recovered during a study of shared clonotypes between healthy human individuals. The naive CD8 population came from CD45RO-negative cells selected for CCR7, without terminally differentiated effector memory CD45RA+ cells. Genomic DNA of each subset was evenly split across several immunoSEQ plates. Generated by immunoSEQ multiplex PCR, the TCRdb table keeps only in-frame clones and is missing some. The sample includes millions of clones, 85% to 95% of them seen just once. The TCR was taken from a man younger than 35 in good health. Some clones in this sample may be carry-over from other donors' samples. The sample taken for sequencing was naive CD8+ T cells from PBMCs.

The CDR3 is CASSLGHRGGNQPQHF. CDR3 DNA: TGTGCCAGCAGCTTAGGGCACAGGGGAGGCAATCAGCCCCAGCATTTT. The chain links TRBV11-1 to TRBJ1-5; 7 positions agree with TRBD1. J lost 2 bases, V lost 1 base, and 5 bases had no gene match. The CDR3 extends over 16 amino acids. The germline gives CDR1 SGHAT, CDR2 FQDESV (reference sequence).